This paragraph reports one TCR beta chain. The junction shows a germline mismatch at one end, possibly a read error. RNA transcripts provided the template for amplifying TCR beta CDR3 regions. RT-PCR was first run with HTBI primers, then multiplex PCR in a second round. TCRdb processed the multiplex PCR reads anew with MiXCR; each CDR3 protein has one entry. This repertoire shows some 750,000 distinct CDR3 sequences, 35% to 50% found once; its top ten account for less than 55%. As diagnostic evidence, clinical symptoms, serum thyroxine, TRAb, thyroid ultrasound and orbital computed tomography were relied upon. The data were taken from a study of Graves' ophthalmopathy and Graves' hyperthyroidism. The TCR originated in an adult man with Graves' ophthalmopathy. The specimen sequenced was peripheral blood.

Written as DNA, the CDR3 is TGCGCCAGCAGCCGCCCGGGACAGGGATGGGAGACCCAGTACTTC. Amino acid sequence: CASSRPGQGWETQYF. The chain is built from TRBV7-9 and TRBJ2-5, with TRBD1 identical over 9 bases. Per the germline V gene, CDR1 is SEHNR and CDR2 is FQNEAQ (reference sequence). The CDR3 runs to 15 residues.